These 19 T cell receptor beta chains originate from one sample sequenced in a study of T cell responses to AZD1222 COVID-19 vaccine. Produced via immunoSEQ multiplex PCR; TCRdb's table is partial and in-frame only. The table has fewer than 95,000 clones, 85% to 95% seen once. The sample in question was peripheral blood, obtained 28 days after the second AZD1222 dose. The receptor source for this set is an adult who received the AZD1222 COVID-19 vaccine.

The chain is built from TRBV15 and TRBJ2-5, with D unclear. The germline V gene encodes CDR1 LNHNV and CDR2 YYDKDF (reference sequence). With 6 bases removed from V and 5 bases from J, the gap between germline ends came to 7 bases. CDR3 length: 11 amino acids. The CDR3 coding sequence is TGTGCCACCAGAACCGGGGAGACCCAGTACTTC. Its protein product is CATRTGETQYF.

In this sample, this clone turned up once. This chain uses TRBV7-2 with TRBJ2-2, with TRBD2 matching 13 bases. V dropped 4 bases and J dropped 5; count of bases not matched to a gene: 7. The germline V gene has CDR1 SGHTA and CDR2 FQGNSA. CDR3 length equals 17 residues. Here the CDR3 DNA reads TGTGCCAGCAGCTCCGGACTAGCGGGAGCGGGGACCGGGGAGCTGTTTTTT. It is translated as CASSSGLAGAGTGELFF.

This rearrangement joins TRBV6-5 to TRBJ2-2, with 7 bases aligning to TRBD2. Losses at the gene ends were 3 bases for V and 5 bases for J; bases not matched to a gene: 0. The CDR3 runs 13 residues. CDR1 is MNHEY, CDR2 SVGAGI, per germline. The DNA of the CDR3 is TGTGCCAGCAGTTATAGCGGGACCGGGGAGCTGTTTTTT. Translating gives CASSYSGTGELFF.

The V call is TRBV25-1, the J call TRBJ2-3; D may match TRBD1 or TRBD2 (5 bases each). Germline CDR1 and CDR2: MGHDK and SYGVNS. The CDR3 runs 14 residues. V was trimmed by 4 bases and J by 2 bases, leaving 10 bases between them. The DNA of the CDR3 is TGTGCCAGCAGTGCAGGGACCCTCACAGATACGCAGTATTTT. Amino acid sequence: CASSAGTLTDTQYF.

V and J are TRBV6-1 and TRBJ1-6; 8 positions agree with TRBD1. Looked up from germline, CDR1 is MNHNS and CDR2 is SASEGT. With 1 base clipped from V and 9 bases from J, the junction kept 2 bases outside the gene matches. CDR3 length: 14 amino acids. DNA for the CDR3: TGTGCCAGCAGTGAAGTACAGGGGGTTTCACCCCTCCACTTT. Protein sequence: CASSEVQGVSPLHF.

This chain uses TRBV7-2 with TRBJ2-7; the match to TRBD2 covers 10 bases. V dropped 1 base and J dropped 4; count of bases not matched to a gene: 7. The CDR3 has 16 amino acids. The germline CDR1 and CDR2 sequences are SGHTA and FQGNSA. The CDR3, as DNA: TGTGCCAGCAGCTTAGACCCGGGACTAGCGTTGTACGAGCAGTACTTC. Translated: CASSLDPGLALYEQYF.

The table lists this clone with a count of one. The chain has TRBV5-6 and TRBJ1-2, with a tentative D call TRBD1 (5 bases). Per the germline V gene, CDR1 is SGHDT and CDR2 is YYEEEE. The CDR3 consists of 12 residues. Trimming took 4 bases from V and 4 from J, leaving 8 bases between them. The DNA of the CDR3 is TGTGCCAGCAGCCCTGGGGGCTATGGCTACACCTTC. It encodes CASSPGGYGYTF.

Here the CDR3 DNA reads TGCGCCAGCAGCTTGGGACTAGCGGAAAAAGAGACCCAGTACTTC. This gives the protein CASSLGLAEKETQYF. The gene calls are TRBV5-1 and TRBJ2-5, with 9 bases that match TRBD2. The CDR3 length is 15 residues. Losses at the gene ends were 0 bases for V and 3 bases for J; bases not matched to a gene: 3. Germline lookup yields CDR1 SGHRS and CDR2 YFSETQ.

In DNA form, the CDR3 reads TGTGCCAGCAGTTACATTGGTCGGGGTAGGGGGACAGATACGCAGTATTTT. It yields the protein CASSYIGRGRGTDTQYF. This chain joins TRBV6-2 or TRBV6-3 and TRBJ2-3; maybe TRBD1 (6 bases). Germline V gene lookup returns CDR1 MNHEY and CDR2 SVGEGT. This CDR3 comprises 17 residues. Deletions cut 2 bases from V and 3 bases from J, with 18 bases between.

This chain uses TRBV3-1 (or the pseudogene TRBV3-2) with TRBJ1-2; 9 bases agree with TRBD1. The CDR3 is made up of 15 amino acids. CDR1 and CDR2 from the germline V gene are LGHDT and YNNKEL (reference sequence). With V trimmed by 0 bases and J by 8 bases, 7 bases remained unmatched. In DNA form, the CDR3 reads TGTGCCAGCAGCCAAGATTCCGGGACAGGGATGGGCTACACCTTC. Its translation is CASSQDSGTGMGYTF.

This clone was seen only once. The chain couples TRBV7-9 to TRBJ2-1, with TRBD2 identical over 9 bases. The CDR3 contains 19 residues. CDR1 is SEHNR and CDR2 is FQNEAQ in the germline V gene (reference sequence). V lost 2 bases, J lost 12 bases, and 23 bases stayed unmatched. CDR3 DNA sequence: TGTGCCAGCAGCTTAAGGGGAGGGGCCGGCGGATCGTCGCGGGAGGGGCAGTTCTTC. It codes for CASSLRGGAGGSSREGQFF.

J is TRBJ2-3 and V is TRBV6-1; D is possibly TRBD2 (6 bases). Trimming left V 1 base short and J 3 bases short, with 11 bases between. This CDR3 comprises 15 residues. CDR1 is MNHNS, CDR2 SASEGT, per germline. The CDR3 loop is CASSEVYGGTDTQYF. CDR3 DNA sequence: TGTGCCAGCAGTGAAGTTTATGGAGGGACAGATACGCAGTATTTT.

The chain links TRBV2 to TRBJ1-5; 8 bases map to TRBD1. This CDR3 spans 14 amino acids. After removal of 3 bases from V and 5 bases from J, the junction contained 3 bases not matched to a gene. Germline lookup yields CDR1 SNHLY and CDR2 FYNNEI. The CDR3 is CASSEGQVDQPQHF. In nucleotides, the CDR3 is TGTGCCAGCAGTGAGGGACAGGTGGATCAGCCCCAGCATTTT.

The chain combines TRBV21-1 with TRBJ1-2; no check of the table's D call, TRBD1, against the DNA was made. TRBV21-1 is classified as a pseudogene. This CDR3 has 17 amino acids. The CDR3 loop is CASSQETGGLFGYGYTF. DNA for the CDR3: TGTGCCAGCAGCCAAGAGACAGGGGGCCTTTTTGGCTATGGCTACACCTTC.

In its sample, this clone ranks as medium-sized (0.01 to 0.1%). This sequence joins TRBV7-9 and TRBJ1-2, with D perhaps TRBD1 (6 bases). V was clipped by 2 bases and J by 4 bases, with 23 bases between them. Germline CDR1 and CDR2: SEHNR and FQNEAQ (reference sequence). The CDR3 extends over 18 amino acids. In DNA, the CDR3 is TGTGCCAGCAGCTTACCCTCTGGACAGCACGAAACGACCTATGGCTACACCTTC. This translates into CASSLPSGQHETTYGYTF.

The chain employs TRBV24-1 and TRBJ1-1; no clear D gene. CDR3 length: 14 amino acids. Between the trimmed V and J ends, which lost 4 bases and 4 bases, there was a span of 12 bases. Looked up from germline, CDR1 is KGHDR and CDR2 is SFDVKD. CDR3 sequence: CATSEARMGTEAFF. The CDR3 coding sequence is TGTGCCACCAGTGAAGCGAGGATGGGCACTGAAGCTTTCTTT.

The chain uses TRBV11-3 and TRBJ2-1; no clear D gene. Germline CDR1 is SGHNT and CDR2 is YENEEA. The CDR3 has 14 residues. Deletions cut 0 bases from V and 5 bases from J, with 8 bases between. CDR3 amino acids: CASSLEATHNEQFF. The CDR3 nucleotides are TGTGCCAGCAGCTTAGAGGCCACCCACAATGAGCAGTTCTTC. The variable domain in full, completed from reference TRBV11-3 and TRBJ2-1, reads EAGVVQSPRYKIIEKKQPVAFWCNPISGHNTLYWYLQNLGQGPELLIRYENEEAVDDSQLPKDRFSAERLKGVDSTLKIQPAELGDSAVYLCASSLEATHNEQFFGPGTRLTVL.

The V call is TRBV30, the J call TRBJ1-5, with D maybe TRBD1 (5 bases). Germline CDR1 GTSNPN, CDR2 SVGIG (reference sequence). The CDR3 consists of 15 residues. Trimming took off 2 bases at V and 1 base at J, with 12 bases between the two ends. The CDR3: CAWSPTGTSNQPQHF. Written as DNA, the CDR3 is TGTGCCTGGAGTCCAACCGGGACGAGCAATCAGCCCCAGCATTTT.

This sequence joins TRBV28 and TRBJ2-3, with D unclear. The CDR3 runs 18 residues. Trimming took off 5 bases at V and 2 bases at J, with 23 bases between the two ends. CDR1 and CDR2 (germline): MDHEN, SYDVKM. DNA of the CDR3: TGTGCCAGCAGTCCCTCCCCCGGCCTCGGGTCCCACACAGATACGCAGTATTTT. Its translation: CASSPSPGLGSHTDTQYF.